The 13 T cell receptor beta chains presented below share a single source sample, sequenced in a study of shared clonotypes between healthy human individuals (dated by TCRdb to the early 2020s). The library was generated by the immunoSEQ multiplex PCR assay. This is the immuneACCESS table as TCRdb keeps it, with only in-frame sequences that have V and J called. A part of the clones is gone; compared with another copy, unresolved V genes explain less than half, and the rest is unexplained. The sample data list about 1.4 million clones, and 95% to 97% of these were observed just once. More than 0.9% of the sample belongs to the ten largest clones. The sequenced sample was naive CD4+ T cells sorted from blood. Reading the label with the study, this specimen's cell subset or site is: CD45RA+ positively selected. The receptors were gathered from a young man in good health.

The chain joins TRBV18 to TRBJ2-3, with 10 positions matching TRBD2. The length of the CDR3 is 15 residues. CDR1 and CDR2 from the germline V gene are KGHSH and LQKENI. J gave up 5 bases and V 6 bases, and 8 bases lay outside the gene matches. The CDR3 DNA is TGTGCCAGCTCCCCCCTAGCGGGAGTTTTAGATACGCAGTATTTT. Translation: CASSPLAGVLDTQYF.

The chain is built from TRBV18 and TRBJ1-1; 7 bases are a match to TRBD1. This CDR3 is built from 16 residues. Per germline, CDR1 KGHSH and CDR2 LQKENI. J was trimmed by 0 bases and V by 3 bases; bases with no gene match: 7. The CDR3 reads CASSPGQRAMNTEAFF. Here the CDR3 DNA reads TGTGCCAGCTCACCGGGACAGAGAGCCATGAACACTGAAGCTTTCTTT.

V and J are TRBV14 and TRBJ2-2; D is undetermined. The V gene's germline CDR1 is SGHDN and CDR2 FVKESK. The CDR3 is made up of 14 amino acids. Trimming took 1 base from V and 7 from J, leaving 10 bases between them. CDR3: CASSQGRISGELFF. CDR3 in DNA: TGTGCCAGCAGCCAAGGTCGCATTAGCGGGGAGCTGTTTTTT.

The genes are TRBV11-2 and TRBJ2-5; 9 nucleotides agree with TRBD1. CDR1 and CDR2 (germline): SGHAT, FQNNGV. The length of the CDR3 is 15 residues. Unmatched junction bases numbered 6, after V lost 3 bases and J lost 4 bases. The CDR3 spells CASSFDRGFSETQYF. Written as DNA, the CDR3 is TGTGCCAGCAGCTTTGACAGGGGGTTTTCAGAGACCCAGTACTTC.

The rearrangement joins TRBV18 to TRBJ2-7; 9 bases are a match to TRBD1. The CDR3 is 15 residues long. Germline values: CDR1 KGHSH, CDR2 LQKENI. V shed 5 bases, J shed 3 bases, and the junction held 8 bases outside the gene matches. CDR3 residues: CASSWAADRGYEQYF. The CDR3 DNA sequence: TGTGCCAGCTCATGGGCTGCGGACAGGGGCTACGAGCAGTACTTC.

CDR3 bases: TGTGCCAGCAGCAAAGACAGGAATGAGCAGTTCTTC. Translated, it gives CASSKDRNEQFF. The gene calls are TRBV5-6 and TRBJ2-1; D perhaps matches TRBD1 (6 bases). Deletions cut 4 bases from V and 7 bases from J, with 9 bases between. CDR1 SGHDT and CDR2 YYEEEE come from the germline V gene. This CDR3 spans 12 amino acids.

This clone was observed a few times. The sample contains more than one DNA sequence encoding this CDR3. J is TRBJ2-6 and V is TRBV5-1, with D unclear. V lost 0 bases and J lost 1, with 5 bases in between. The CDR3 has 15 residues. Germline CDR1 reads SGHRS; CDR2 reads YFSETQ. The CDR3 is CASSLVVSGANVLTF. The CDR3 DNA sequence: TGCGCCAGCAGCTTGGTGGTGTCTGGGGCCAACGTCCTGACTTTC.

The chain is built from TRBV5-1 and TRBJ1-4; no firm D call. The V end was cut by 5 bases, the J end by 1 base, with 6 bases between. The CDR3 has 13 amino acids. Germline V gives CDR1 SGHRS, CDR2 YFSETQ. CDR3 region: CASSEGTNEKLFF. DNA for the CDR3: TGCGCCAGCAGTGAAGGAACTAATGAAAAACTGTTTTTT.

The J gene is TRBJ2-4, the V gene TRBV4-3; 7 bases match TRBD1. The V segment lost 0 bases and the J segment 4 bases; nucleotides outside the gene matches: 9. This CDR3 contains 17 residues. Germline assignment: CDR1 LGHNA and CDR2 YSLEER. The CDR3 DNA follows: TGCGCCAGCAGCCAAGATTGGGTCGACAGGGTAAAAAACATTCAGTACTTC. It encodes CASSQDWVDRVKNIQYF.

The chain recombines TRBV10-3 with TRBJ1-3; D call uncertain. Per the germline V gene, CDR1 is ENHRY and CDR2 is SYGVKD. The CDR3 runs to 14 residues. V gave up 3 bases and J gave up 7 bases, with 13 bases separating them. The CDR3 DNA follows: TGTGCCATCAGTGAATCTGTATCGCTGAACACCATATATTTT. It is translated as CAISESVSLNTIYF.

This chain links TRBV7-9 with TRBJ2-3; TRBD2 aligns across 7 bases. Unmatched junction bases numbered 9, after V lost 3 bases and J lost 0 bases. Germline loops: CDR1 SEHNR, CDR2 FQNEAQ (reference sequence). The CDR3 consists of 17 residues. In DNA, the CDR3 is TGTGCCAGCAGCTTCGGCGGGGGAAGCGGTAGCACAGATACGCAGTATTTT. This sequence encodes CASSFGGGSGSTDTQYF.

The V gene is TRBV14, the J gene TRBJ2-5, with 11 bases fitting TRBD2. This CDR3 has 15 amino acids. Germline V CDR1 and CDR2: SGHDN, FVKESK. J gave up 9 bases and V 2 bases, and 8 bases lay outside the gene matches. For the CDR3, the DNA is TGTGCCAGCAGCCAACTAGCGGGAGGCGGTAGGGCCCAGTACTTC. Its protein product is CASSQLAGGGRAQYF.

The gene calls are TRBV5-8 and TRBJ1-2; D gene ambiguous. CDR3 length: 13 amino acids. Germline CDR1 SGHTS, CDR2 YDEGEE. V lost 0 bases and J lost 8, with 11 bases in between. This chain's CDR3 is CASSLGVGQGYTF. CDR3 sequence (DNA): TGTGCCAGCAGCTTGGGGGTCGGCCAAGGCTACACCTTC.